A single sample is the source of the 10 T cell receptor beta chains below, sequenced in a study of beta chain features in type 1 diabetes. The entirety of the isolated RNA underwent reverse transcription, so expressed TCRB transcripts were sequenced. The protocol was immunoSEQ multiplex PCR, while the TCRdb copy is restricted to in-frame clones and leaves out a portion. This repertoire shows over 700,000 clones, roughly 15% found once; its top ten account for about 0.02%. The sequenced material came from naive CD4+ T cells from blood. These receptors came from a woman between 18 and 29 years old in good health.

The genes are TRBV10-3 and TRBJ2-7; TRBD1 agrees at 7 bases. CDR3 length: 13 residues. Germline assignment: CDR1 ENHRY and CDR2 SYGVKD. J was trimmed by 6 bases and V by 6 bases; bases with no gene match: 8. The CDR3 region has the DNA TGTGCCATCAGGGAGACAGGGATTCGCGAGCAGTACTTC. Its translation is CAIRETGIREQYF.

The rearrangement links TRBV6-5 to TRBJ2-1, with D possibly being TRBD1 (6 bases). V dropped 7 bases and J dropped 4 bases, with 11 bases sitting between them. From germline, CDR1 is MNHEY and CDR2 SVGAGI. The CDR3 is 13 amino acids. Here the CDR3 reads CASTEDRYNEQFF. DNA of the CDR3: TGTGCCAGCACCGAGGACAGATACAATGAGCAGTTCTTC.

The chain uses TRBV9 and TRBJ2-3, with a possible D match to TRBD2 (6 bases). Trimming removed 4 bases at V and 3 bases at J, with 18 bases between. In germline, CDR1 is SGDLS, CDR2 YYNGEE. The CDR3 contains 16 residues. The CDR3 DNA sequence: TGTGCCAGCAGCAAAAGACTAGTGGATTGGACAGATACGCAGTATTTT. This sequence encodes CASSKRLVDWTDTQYF.

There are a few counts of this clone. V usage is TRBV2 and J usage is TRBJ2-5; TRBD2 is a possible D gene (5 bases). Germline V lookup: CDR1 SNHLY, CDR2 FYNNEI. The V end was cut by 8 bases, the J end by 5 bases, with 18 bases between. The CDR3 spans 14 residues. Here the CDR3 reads CASGKGGSRETQYF. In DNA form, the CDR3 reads TGTGCCAGCGGAAAGGGCGGGTCTAGGGAGACCCAGTACTTC.

This CDR3 is CASSLGLRTYEQYF. CDR3 nucleotides: TGTGCCAGCAGCTTAGGGCTCAGAACCTACGAGCAGTACTTC. The V call is TRBV7-2, the J call TRBJ2-7; no definite D call. Germline V gives CDR1 SGHTA, CDR2 FQGNSA. Trimming cost V 1 base and J 2 bases, with 9 bases left between them. There are 14 residues in the CDR3.

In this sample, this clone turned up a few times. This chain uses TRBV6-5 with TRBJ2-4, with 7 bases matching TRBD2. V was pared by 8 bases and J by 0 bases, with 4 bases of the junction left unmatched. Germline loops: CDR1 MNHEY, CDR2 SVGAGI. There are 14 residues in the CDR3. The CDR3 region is CASLGRLAKNIQYF. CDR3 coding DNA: TGTGCCAGCCTCGGGAGGCTAGCCAAAAACATTCAGTACTTC.

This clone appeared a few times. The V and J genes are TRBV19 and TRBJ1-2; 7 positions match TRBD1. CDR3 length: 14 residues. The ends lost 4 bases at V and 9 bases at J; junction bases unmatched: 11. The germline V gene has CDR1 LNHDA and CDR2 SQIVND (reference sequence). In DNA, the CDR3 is TGTGCCAGTAGTACCCCCCGACAGGGTGAGAGCTACACCTTC. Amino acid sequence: CASSTPRQGESYTF.

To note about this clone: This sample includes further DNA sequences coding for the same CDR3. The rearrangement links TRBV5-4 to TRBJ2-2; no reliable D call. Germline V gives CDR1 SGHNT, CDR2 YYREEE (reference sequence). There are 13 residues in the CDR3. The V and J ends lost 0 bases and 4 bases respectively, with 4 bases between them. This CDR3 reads CASSLVGTGELFF. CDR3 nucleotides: TGTGCCAGCAGCTTGGTGGGCACCGGGGAGCTGTTTTTT. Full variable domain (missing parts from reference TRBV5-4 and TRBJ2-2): ETGVTQSPTHLIKTRGQQVTLRCSSQSGHNTVSWYQQALGQGPQFIFQYYREEENGRGNFPPRFSGLQFPNYSSELNVNALELDDSALYLCASSLVGTGELFFGEGSRLTVL.

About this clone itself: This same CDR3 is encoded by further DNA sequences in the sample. CDR3 DNA: TGTGCCATCAGTGACCTACGGGATGAGCAGTTCTTC. This codes for CAISDLRDEQFF. V and J are TRBV10-3 and TRBJ2-1, with D hard to call. V was clipped by 3 bases and J by 8 bases, with 8 bases between them. The CDR3 covers 12 residues. Germline-derived CDR1 and CDR2 are ENHRY and SYGVKD.

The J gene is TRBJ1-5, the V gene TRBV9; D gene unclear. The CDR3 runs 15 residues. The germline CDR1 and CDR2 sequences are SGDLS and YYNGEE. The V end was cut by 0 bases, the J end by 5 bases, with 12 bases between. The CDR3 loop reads CASSVEGLRDQPQHF. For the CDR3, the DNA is TGTGCCAGCAGCGTAGAGGGCCTCCGGGATCAGCCCCAGCATTTT.